These 20 T cell receptor beta chains were all obtained from the same sample, sequenced in a study of cytomegalovirus exposure and HLA in healthy donors. Vbeta (60) and Jbeta (13) primers were used in the PCR. Sequencing was performed with immunoSEQ multiplex PCR; in TCRdb, only in-frame clones are kept and a portion is missing. The sample shows 120,000 or so clones, less than 85% of them seen only once. Sequencing was performed on PBMCs. The receptors originated from a male donor in good health and CMV-seronegative.

The count of this clone is one. The CDR3 DNA reads as TGCGCCAGCAGCGTAGGGACAGGGGTAGCCTACGAGCAGTACTTC. This encodes CASSVGTGVAYEQYF. J is TRBJ2-7 and V is TRBV4-3, with TRBD1 matching 10 bases. V gave up 5 bases and J gave up 2 bases; unmatched junction bases: 6. This CDR3 spans 15 amino acids. CDR1 is LGHNA, CDR2 YSLEER, per germline.

The chain carries TRBV4-3 and TRBJ2-3, with 7 bases identical to TRBD1. CDR1 and CDR2 from the germline V gene are LGHNA and YSLEER. Losses at the gene ends were 0 bases for V and 4 bases for J; bases not matched to a gene: 4. This CDR3 has 15 amino acids. CDR3 residues: CASSQDGQGADTQYF. In DNA, the CDR3 is TGCGCCAGCAGCCAAGACGGCCAGGGGGCAGATACGCAGTATTTT.

V and J are TRBV5-1 and TRBJ1-1, with a weak D call TRBD1 (6 bases). This CDR3 contains 14 residues. V dropped 4 bases and J dropped 8 bases, with 18 bases sitting between them. Germline CDR1 is SGHRS and CDR2 is YFSETQ. The CDR3: CASSQTASRGEAFF. The CDR3 nucleotides are TGCGCCAGCAGCCAAACGGCAAGTAGGGGGGAAGCTTTCTTT.

V gene TRBV6-6 combines with J gene TRBJ2-5, with D maybe TRBD2 (7 bases). V lost 10 bases to trimming and J lost 5 bases, with 20 bases between them. Germline V gene lookup returns CDR1 MNHNY and CDR2 SVGAGI (reference sequence). This CDR3 has 14 amino acids. CDR3 in DNA: TGTGCCACCCAGCCGGGGCGGGGGCAGGAGACCCAGTACTTC. Translation gives CATQPGRGQETQYF.

The chain couples TRBV5-6 to TRBJ2-5; D remains ambiguous. Trimming pared 4 bases from V and 11 bases from J, leaving 12 bases between. This CDR3 spans 11 amino acids. Germline V lookup: CDR1 SGHDT, CDR2 YYEEEE. CDR3 amino acids: CASSAAGEQYF. For the CDR3, the DNA is TGTGCCAGCAGCGCCGCTGGTGAGCAGTACTTC.

The chain carries TRBV7-3 and TRBJ1-1; TRBD1 agrees at 9 bases. The J segment lost 8 bases and the V segment lost 3 bases, leaving 4 bases of the junction unmatched. This CDR3 is 13 amino acids long. Germline V gene data show CDR1 as SGHTA and CDR2 as FQGTGA. The CDR3, as DNA: TGTGCCAGCAGCTTGTTGACAGGGGGAGAAGCTTTCTTT. This translates into CASSLLTGGEAFF.

The chain combines TRBV4-2 with TRBJ2-5; 8 bases align to TRBD1. The CDR3 consists of 15 residues. The junction had 4 bases not matched to a gene; V was cut back by 4 bases and J by 0 bases. Germline lookup yields CDR1 LGHNA and CDR2 YNFKEQ. CDR3 amino acids: CASSPLTGDQETQYF. Written as DNA, the CDR3 is TGTGCCAGCAGCCCCCTGACAGGGGACCAAGAGACCCAGTACTTC.

This clone was seen once. The chain recombines TRBV11-2 with TRBJ2-7; 10 nucleotides match TRBD2. The germline V gene has CDR1 SGHAT and CDR2 FQNNGV. CDR3 length equals 17 residues. V shed 3 bases, J shed 4 bases, and the junction held 12 bases outside the gene matches. Here the CDR3 DNA reads TGTGCCAGCAGCTTGGGAGCGGGGGGGCCGTTGTTGTACGAGCAGTACTTC. It yields the protein CASSLGAGGPLLYEQYF.

This sequence joins TRBV19 and TRBJ2-7; TRBD1 matches at 9 bases. Germline CDR1 LNHDA, CDR2 SQIVND (reference sequence). CDR3 length equals 13 residues. Trimming removed 6 bases from V and 9 bases from J; junction bases left unmatched: 9. Written as DNA, the CDR3 is TGTGCCAGTAGGGGGACAGGGAACTCGGGGCAGTACTTC. This gives the protein CASRGTGNSGQYF.

V and J are TRBV19 and TRBJ1-2; 7 nucleotides agree with TRBD1. Losses at the gene ends were 6 bases for V and 8 bases for J; bases not matched to a gene: 12. The V gene's germline CDR1 is LNHDA and CDR2 SQIVND (reference sequence). CDR3 length: 14 residues. As DNA, the CDR3 is TGTGCCAGTAGACAGGGACAGTTAGTCTCCGGCTACACCTTC. This encodes CASRQGQLVSGYTF.

This clone has just one count. The genes are TRBV7-9 and TRBJ1-3, with no clear D. The germline gives CDR1 SEHNR, CDR2 FQNEAQ (reference sequence). The CDR3 is 13 residues long. V was trimmed by 5 bases and J by 4 bases, leaving 9 bases between them. The CDR3 region has the DNA TGTGCCAGCAGCCATCGTACAGGAAACACCATATATTTT. This sequence encodes CASSHRTGNTIYF.

V usage is TRBV7-8 and J usage is TRBJ2-7; D call uncertain. Per the germline V gene, CDR1 is SGHVS and CDR2 is FQNEAQ. This CDR3 is built from 13 residues. V gave up 0 bases and J gave up 4 bases, with 7 bases separating them. CDR3 sequence (DNA): TGTGCCAGCAGCTTAGCTAACAAGTACGAGCAGTACTTC. Translation: CASSLANKYEQYF.

A note on this clone: Other DNA sequences in the same sample also yield this CDR3. This chain joins TRBV30 and TRBJ2-7; tentatively, D is TRBD1 (6 bases). V was clipped by 5 bases and J by 3 bases, with 8 bases between them. Germline CDR1 and CDR2: GTSNPN and SVGIG (reference sequence). CDR3 size: 11 residues. CDR3 loop: CAWDRSYEQYF. DNA of the CDR3: TGTGCCTGGGACAGGAGCTACGAGCAGTACTTC. Combining the CDR3 with reference TRBV30 and TRBJ2-7 gives the whole variable domain SQTIHQWPATLVQPVGSPLSLECTVEGTSNPNLYWYRQAAGRGLQLLFYSVGIGQISSEVPQNLSASRPQDRQFILSSKKLLLSDSGFYLCAWDRSYEQYFGPGTRLTVT.

The rearrangement joins TRBV27 to TRBJ1-1; D perhaps matches TRBD1 (5 bases). Germline loops: CDR1 MNHEY, CDR2 SMNVEV (reference sequence). Trimming took off 5 bases at V and 6 bases at J, with 19 bases between the two ends. The CDR3 loop spans 15 amino acids. The CDR3, as DNA: TGTGCCAGCAGTCTAAAAACGGGAGGGGTCCCTGAAGCTTTCTTT. Translated, it gives CASSLKTGGVPEAFF.

The rearrangement links TRBV30 to TRBJ1-2; 8 bases align to TRBD1. V shed 7 bases and J 6 bases; nucleotides not matched to a gene: 13. The CDR3 runs 14 residues. CDR1 and CDR2 (germline): GTSNPN, SVGIG (reference sequence). The CDR3 region is CASRTGKKNDGYTF. The CDR3 DNA sequence: TGTGCCTCAAGGACAGGGAAGAAAAACGATGGCTACACCTTC.

CDR3 sequence reads: CASSPFPTGNTEAFF. CDR3 nucleotides: TGCGCCAGCAGTCCCTTTCCGACAGGGAACACTGAAGCTTTCTTT. The chain uses TRBV5-1 and TRBJ1-1, with D possibly matching TRBD1 (6 bases). There are 15 residues in the CDR3. V was shortened by 5 bases and J by 1 base, with 15 bases between the two germline ends. Germline loops: CDR1 SGHRS, CDR2 YFSETQ.

The chain's CDR3 is CASSPTGSRNEQYF. The CDR3 nucleotides read TGTGCCAGCAGCCCGACAGGGTCGAGGAACGAGCAGTACTTC. The chain recombines TRBV28 with TRBJ2-7; 7 bases are a match to TRBD1. Germline V lookup: CDR1 MDHEN, CDR2 SYDVKM. J was trimmed by 5 bases and V by 6 bases; bases with no gene match: 10. CDR3 size: 14 residues.

Worth noting for this clone: The junction does not match germline at one end; this may be a read error. The chain has TRBV29-1 and TRBJ2-4; D not resolved. This CDR3 is built from 11 residues. Germline loops: CDR1 SQVTM, CDR2 ANQGSEA. The CDR3 sequence is CSVESKNSQYF. CDR3 bases: TGCAGCGTTGAATCCAAAAACAGTCAGTACTTC.

A few counts support this clone. The chain carries TRBV18 and TRBJ2-7; 12 bases agree with TRBD2. The V gene's germline CDR1 is KGHSH and CDR2 LQKENI. The CDR3 is 18 amino acids. Trimming at V came to 3 bases and at J to 0 bases, leaving 9 bases not matched to a gene. CDR3: CASSPFVPSGRASYEQYF. CDR3 coding DNA: TGTGCCAGCTCACCGTTCGTCCCTAGCGGGAGGGCCTCCTACGAGCAGTACTTC.

J is TRBJ1-2 and V is TRBV25-1; possible D gene TRBD1, 6 bases. CDR3 length: 11 residues. Germline CDR1 MGHDK, CDR2 SYGVNS. V was clipped by 6 bases and J by 6 bases, with 8 bases between them. CDR3 bases: TGTGCCAGCAGAAGGACAGATGGCTACACCTTC. It yields the protein CASRRTDGYTF.